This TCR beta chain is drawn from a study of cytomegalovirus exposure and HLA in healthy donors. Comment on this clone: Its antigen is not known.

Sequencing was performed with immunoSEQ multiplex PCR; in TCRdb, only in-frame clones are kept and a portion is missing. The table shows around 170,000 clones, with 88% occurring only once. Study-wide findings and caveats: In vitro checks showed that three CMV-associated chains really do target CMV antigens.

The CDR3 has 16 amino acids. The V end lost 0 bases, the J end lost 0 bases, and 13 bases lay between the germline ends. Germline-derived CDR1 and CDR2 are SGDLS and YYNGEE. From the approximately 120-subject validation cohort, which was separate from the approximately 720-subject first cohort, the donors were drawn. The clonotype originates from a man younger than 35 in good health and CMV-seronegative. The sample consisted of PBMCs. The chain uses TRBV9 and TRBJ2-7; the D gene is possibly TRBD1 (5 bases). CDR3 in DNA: TGTGCCAGCAGCGTAGTGGAAGGGGCAAGCTCCTACGAGCAGTACTTC. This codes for CASSVVEGASSYEQYF.